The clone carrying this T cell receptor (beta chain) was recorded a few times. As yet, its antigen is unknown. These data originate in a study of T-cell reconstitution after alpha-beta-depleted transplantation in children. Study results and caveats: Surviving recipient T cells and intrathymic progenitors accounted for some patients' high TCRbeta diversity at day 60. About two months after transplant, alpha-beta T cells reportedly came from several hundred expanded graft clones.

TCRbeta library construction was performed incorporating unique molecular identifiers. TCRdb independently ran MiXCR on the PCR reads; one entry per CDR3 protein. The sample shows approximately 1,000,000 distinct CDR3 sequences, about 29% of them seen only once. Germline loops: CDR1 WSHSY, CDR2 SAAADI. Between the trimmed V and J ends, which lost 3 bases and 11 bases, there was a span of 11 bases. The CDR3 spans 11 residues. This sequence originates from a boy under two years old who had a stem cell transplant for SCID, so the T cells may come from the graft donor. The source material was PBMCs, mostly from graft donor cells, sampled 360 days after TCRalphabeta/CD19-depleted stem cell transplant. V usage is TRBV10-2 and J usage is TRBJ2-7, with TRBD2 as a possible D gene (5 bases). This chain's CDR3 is CASSEGSLEYF. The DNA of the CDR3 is TGCGCCAGCAGTGAAGGGAGTCTTGAGTACTTC.